Listed below are T cell receptor beta chains from one sample, sequenced in a study of T cell responses to AZD1222 COVID-19 vaccine. TCRdb's copy holds only in-frame clones and misses some; the assay was immunoSEQ multiplex PCR. The data contain approximately 140,000 clones, roughly 90% of them seen just once; the ten biggest clones take up roughly 3.1%. Sample: peripheral blood, taken on day 0 of AZD1222 vaccination. The source of these receptors is an adult in good health. CDR3s include the opening cysteine and the closing phenylalanine or tryptophan. The D gene is left open where the match is weak. The listing skips clone size in some rows; elsewhere it reads once, few, many or a size class.

>.|.|TRBV6-1|TRBJ2-1
TGTGCCAGCAGTGAATATGGTGAGCAGTTCTTC
CASSEYGEQFF
>.|TRBD2|TRBV4-2|TRBJ2-7
TGTGCCAGCAGCCAAGATTTTGGTAGCGGGGGCGTGCAGTACTTC
CASSQDFGSGGVQYF
>few|.|TRBV2|TRBJ1-5
TGTGCCAGCAAAGAAGACAGGATTAGCAATCAGCCCCAGCATTTT
CASKEDRISNQPQHF
>.|.|TRBV3-1/TRBV3-2|TRBJ2-2
TGTGCCAGCAGCCACCAGGGGTATACCGGGGAGCTGTTTTTT
CASSHQGYTGELFF
>.|.|TRBV4-2|TRBJ1-1
TGTGCCAGCAGCCAAGATCTTCTTTTTGGGGGGTCGGCAATGAACACTGAAGCTTTCTTT
CASSQDLLFGGSAMNTEAFF
>.|TRBD1|TRBV6-5|TRBJ1-4
TGTGCCAGCAGTTACGGGGACAGGAGTAATGAAAAACTGTTTTTT
CASSYGDRSNEKLFF
>once|.|TRBV7-8|TRBJ2-7
TGTGCCAGCAGCTGGGGGAATTACGAGCAGTACTTC
CASSWGNYEQYF
>.|.|TRBV7-9|TRBJ1-5
TGTGCCAGCAGCCCGGTCGAGGGGTCGGTGACGCCCCAGCATTTT
CASSPVEGSVTPQHF
>.|.|TRBV6-2/TRBV6-3|TRBJ2-3
TGTGCCAGCAGTTACTCGACGGATTCGGGAAGGGTAGATACGCAGTATTTT
CASSYSTDSGRVDTQYF
>.|TRBD1|TRBV28|TRBJ2-6
TGTGCCAGCAGAGACACAGGGGACCTAAGCTCTGGGGCCAACGTCCTGACTTTC
CASRDTGDLSSGANVLTF
>.|.|TRBV7-9|TRBJ1-2
TGTGCCAGCAGCCGTGATAACTATGGCTACACCTTC
CASSRDNYGYTF
>.|.|TRBV4-3|TRBJ1-4
TGCGCCAGCAGCCAAGATTCGAGCCTCTCAAGTCTGTTTTTT
CASSQDSSLSSLFF
>once|TRBD1|TRBV29-1|TRBJ1-1
TGCAGCGCCGACCCGGGACAGGGTACAACTGAAGCTTTCTTT
CSADPGQGTTEAFF
>once|.|TRBV10-3|TRBJ2-2
TGTGCCACCCACAGGACAGAAGGAACCGGGGAGCTGTTTTTT
CATHRTEGTGELFF